A single sample gave rise to the 5 T cell receptor beta chains below, sequenced in a study of T cells in women clearing cervical HPV infection. The repertoire was sequenced with immunoSEQ multiplex PCR; TCRdb's copy has only in-frame clones and lacks some. This sample's table has 20,000 to 25,000 clones. The sequenced sample was blood buffy coat. These receptors were obtained from a woman aged 18 to 69 with a cervical HPV16 infection that either progressed to CIN3+ or cleared (not recorded which).

Of note for this clone: With the read ending 3 residues before the CDR3 end, the germline J gene is used to fill in that end. This chain joins TRBV6-2 or TRBV6-3 and TRBJ2-7, with a weak D call TRBD1 (5 bases). CDR1 MNHEY and CDR2 SVGEGT come from the germline V gene. The V and J ends lost 2 bases and 5 bases respectively, with 10 bases between them. The CDR3 has 13 amino acids. The CDR3 region is CASSYRPGNEQYF. Incomplete CDR3 DNA: TGTGCCAGCAGTTACAGGCCAGGGAACGAG.

Comment on this clone: The read finishes 3 residues shy of the CDR3 end, and the germline J gene is used to complete it. The chain carries TRBV5-1 and TRBJ2-7, with 7 bases fitting TRBD1. With 3 bases clipped from V and 5 bases from J, the junction kept 5 bases outside the gene matches. CDR3 size: 13 residues. Germline values: CDR1 SGHRS, CDR2 YFSETQ. CDR3 in amino acids: CASSYGTAHEQYF. The covered CDR3 bases are TGCGCCAGCAGCTACGGGACAGCCCACGAG.

Comment on this clone: Read coverage stops 3 residues before the CDR3 terminus; the germline J gene supplies the remainder. The rearrangement uses TRBV4-1 and TRBJ2-2, with D possibly matching TRBD2 (6 bases). Trimming took off 0 bases at V and 1 base at J, with 12 bases between the two ends. This CDR3 is built from 17 residues. Germline lookup yields CDR1 MGHRA and CDR2 YSYEKL. Partial CDR3 DNA: TGCGCCAGCAGCCAAGAGGAGGGCAGGGTGAACACCGGGGAG. Translating it yields CASSQEEGRVNTGE. Given in full, the CDR3 is CASSQEEGRVNTGELFF.

Here the CDR3 reads CASSQSDRAYEQYF. Partial CDR3 DNA: TGTGCCAGCAGCCAATCCGACAGGGCCTACGAG. V gene TRBV4-2 combines with J gene TRBJ2-7, with TRBD1 matching 7 bases. The sequence runs out 3 residues before the end of the CDR3; the remainder is reconstructed from the germline J gene. From germline, CDR1 is LGHNA and CDR2 YNFKEQ. The trim removed 2 bases at V and 2 bases at J, leaving 3 bases unmatched. This CDR3 comprises 14 residues.

Frequency places this clone as medium-sized. Coverage ceases 3 residues before the CDR3 finishes, and the germline J gene fills in the end. The chain recombines TRBV7-8 with TRBJ1-3; no reliable D call. CDR1 and CDR2 from the germline V gene are SGHVS and FQNEAQ. The CDR3 runs 13 residues. V was cut by 0 bases and J by 6 bases, with 6 bases left in between. The CDR3 is CASSLARINTIYF. Incomplete CDR3 DNA: TGTGCCAGCAGCTTAGCGCGTATAAACACC.